This TCR beta chain is drawn from a study of blood T cell repertoires in COVID-19. TCRdb's table, derived via immunoSEQ multiplex PCR, lists solely in-frame clones and lacks some. In the table there are nearly 350,000 clones, 90% to 95% of which are singletons. V lost 2 bases to trimming and J lost 5 bases, with 9 bases between them. CDR3 length: 13 residues. Germline CDR1 SGHDN, CDR2 FVKESK. The chain joins TRBV14 to TRBJ1-1; D possibly corresponds to TRBD1 (5 bases). The sequence was collected from a woman aged 18-30 years who had recovered from COVID-19. Sequencing was performed on peripheral blood. The CDR3 DNA reads as TGTGCCAGCAGCCAAAGGGGTAGTACTGAAGCTTTCTTT. Amino acid sequence: CASSQRGSTEAFF.